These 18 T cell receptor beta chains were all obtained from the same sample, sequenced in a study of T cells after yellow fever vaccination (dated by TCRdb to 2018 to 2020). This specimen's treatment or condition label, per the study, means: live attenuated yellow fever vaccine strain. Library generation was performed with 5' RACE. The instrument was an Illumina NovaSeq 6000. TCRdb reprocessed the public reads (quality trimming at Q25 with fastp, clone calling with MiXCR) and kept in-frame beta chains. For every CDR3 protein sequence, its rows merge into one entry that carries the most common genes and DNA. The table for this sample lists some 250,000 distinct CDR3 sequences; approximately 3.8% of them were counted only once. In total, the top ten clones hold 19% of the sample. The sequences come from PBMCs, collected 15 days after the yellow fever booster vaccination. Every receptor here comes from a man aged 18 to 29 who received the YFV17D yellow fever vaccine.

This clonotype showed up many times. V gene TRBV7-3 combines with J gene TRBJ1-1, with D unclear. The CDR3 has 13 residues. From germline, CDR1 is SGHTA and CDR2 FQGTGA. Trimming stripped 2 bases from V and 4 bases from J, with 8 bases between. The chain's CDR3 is CASSLGVGTEAFF. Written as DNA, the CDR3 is TGTGCCAGCAGCTTAGGGGTGGGCACTGAAGCTTTCTTT.

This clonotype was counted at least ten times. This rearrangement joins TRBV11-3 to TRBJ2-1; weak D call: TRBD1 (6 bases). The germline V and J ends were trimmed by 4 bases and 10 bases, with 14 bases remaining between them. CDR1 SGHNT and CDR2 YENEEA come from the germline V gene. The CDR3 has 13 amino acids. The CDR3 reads CASSWEQGGEQFF. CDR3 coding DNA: TGTGCCAGCAGCTGGGAACAGGGCGGGGAGCAGTTCTTC.

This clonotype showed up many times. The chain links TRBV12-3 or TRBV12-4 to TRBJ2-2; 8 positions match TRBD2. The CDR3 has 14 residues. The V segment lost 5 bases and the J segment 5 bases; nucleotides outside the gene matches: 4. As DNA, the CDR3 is TGTGCCAGCAGTCGGGGGGGATGGACCGGGGAGCTGTTTTTT. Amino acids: CASSRGGWTGELFF.

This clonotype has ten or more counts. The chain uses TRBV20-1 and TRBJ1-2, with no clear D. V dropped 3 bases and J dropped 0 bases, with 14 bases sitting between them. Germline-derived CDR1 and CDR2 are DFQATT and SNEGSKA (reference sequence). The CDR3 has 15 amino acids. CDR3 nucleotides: TGCAGTGCTAGCCCACAGAGTCTTACTAACTATGGCTACACCTTC. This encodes CSASPQSLTNYGYTF.

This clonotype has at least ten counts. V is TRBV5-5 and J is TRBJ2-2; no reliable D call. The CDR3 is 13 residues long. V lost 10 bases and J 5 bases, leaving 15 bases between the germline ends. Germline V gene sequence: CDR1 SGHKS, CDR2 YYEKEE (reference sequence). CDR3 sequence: CAGSPITTGELFF. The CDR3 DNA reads TGTGCCGGTTCACCTATCACTACCGGGGAGCTGTTTTTT.

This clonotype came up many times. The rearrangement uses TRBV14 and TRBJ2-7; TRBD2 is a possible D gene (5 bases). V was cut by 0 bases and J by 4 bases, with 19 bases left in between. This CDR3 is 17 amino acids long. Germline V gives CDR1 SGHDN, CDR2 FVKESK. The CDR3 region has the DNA TGTGCCAGCAGCCAAGAAAGTATGATCCCGGGGTTTTACGAGCAGTACTTC. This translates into CASSQESMIPGFYEQYF.

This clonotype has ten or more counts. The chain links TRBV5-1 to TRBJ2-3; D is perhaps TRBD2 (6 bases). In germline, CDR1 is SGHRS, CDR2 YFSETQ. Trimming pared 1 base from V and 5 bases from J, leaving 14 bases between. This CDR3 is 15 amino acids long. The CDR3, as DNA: TGCGCCAGCAGCTTGCTAGGGCAGGGAGGAGATACGCAGTATTTT. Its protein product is CASSLLGQGGDTQYF.

As DNA, the CDR3 is TGTGCCAGCAGCTTAGAAAGGACAGGGGATGAGCAGTTCTTC. This translates into CASSLERTGDEQFF. The chain has TRBV7-9 and TRBJ2-1; 9 bases are shared with TRBD1. Trimming cost V 1 base and J 8 bases; bases outside gene matches: 3. The CDR3 contains 14 residues. CDR1 and CDR2 from the germline V gene are SEHNR and FQNEAQ (reference sequence). Full variable domain (rest looked up from reference TRBV7-9 and TRBJ2-1): DTGVSQNPRHKITKRGQNVTFRCDPISEHNRLYWYRQTLGQGPEFLTYFQNEAQLEKSRLLSDRFSAERPKGSFSTLEIQRTEQGDSAMYLCASSLERTGDEQFFGPGTRLTVL.

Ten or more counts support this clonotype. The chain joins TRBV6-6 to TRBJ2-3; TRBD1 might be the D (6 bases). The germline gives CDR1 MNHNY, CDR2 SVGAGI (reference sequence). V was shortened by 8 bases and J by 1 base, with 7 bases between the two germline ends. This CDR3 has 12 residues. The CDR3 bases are TGTGCCAGCTCAGGGGGCACAGATACGCAGTATTTT. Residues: CASSGGTDTQYF.

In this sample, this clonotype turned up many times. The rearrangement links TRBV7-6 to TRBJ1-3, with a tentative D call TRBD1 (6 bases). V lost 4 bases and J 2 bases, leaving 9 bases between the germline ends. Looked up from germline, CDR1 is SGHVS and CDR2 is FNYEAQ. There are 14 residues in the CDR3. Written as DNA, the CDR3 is TGTGCCAGCAGCTCGAAGGGGGCTGGAAACACCATATATTTT. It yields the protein CASSSKGAGNTIYF. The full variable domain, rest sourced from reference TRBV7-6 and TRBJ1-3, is GAGVSQSPRYKVTKRGQDVALRCDPISGHVSLYWYRQALGQGPEFLTYFNYEAQQDKSGLPNDRFSAERPEGSISTLTIQRTEQRDSAMYRCASSSKGAGNTIYFGEGSWLTVV.

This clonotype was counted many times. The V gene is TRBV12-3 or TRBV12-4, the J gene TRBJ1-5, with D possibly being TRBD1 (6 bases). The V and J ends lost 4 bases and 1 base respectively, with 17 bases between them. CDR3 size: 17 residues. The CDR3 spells CASSSFAGRGSNQPQHF. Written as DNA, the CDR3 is TGTGCCAGCAGTTCCTTCGCAGGCAGGGGAAGCAATCAGCCCCAGCATTTT.

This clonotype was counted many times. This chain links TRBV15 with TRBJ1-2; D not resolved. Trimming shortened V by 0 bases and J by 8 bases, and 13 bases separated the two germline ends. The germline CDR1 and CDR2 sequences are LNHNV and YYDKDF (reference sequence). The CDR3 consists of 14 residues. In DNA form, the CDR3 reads TGTGCCACCAGCAGAGATGAAGGGCTGGGGGGCTACACCTTC. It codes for CATSRDEGLGGYTF. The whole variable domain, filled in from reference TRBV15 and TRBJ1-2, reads DAMVIQNPRYQVTQFGKPVTLSCSQTLNHNVMYWYQQKSSQAPKLLFHYYDKDFNNEADTPDNFQSRRPNTSFCFLDIRSPGLGDTAMYLCATSRDEGLGGYTFGSGTRLTVV.

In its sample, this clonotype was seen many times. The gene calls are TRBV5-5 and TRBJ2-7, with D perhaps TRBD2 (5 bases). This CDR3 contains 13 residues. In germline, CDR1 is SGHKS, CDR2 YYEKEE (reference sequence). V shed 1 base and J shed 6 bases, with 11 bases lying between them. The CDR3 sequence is CASSLSPLGEQYV. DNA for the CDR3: TGTGCCAGCAGCTTGAGCCCACTAGGCGAGCAGTACGTC.

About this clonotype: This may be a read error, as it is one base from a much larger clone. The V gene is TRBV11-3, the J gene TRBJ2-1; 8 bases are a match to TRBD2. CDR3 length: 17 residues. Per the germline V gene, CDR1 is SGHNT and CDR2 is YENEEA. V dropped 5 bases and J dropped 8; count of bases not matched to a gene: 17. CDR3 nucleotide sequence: TGTGCCAGCAGCCCCGGGGCCCTATCGGGGGGGCCCGATGAGCAGTTCTTC. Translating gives CASSPGALSGGPDEQFF.

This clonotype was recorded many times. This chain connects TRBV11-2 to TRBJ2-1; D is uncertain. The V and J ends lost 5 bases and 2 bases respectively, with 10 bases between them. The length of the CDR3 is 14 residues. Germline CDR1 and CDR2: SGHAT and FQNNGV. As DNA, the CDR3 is TGTGCCAGCAGCCTCCGGATTACCTACAATGAGCAGTTCTTC. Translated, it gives CASSLRITYNEQFF.

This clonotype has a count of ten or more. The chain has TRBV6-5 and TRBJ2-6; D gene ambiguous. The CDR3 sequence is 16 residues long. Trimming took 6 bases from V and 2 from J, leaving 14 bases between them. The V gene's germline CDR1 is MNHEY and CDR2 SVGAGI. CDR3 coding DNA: TGTGCCAGCAGGATTAGGGCCGACCCTGGGGCCAACGTCCTGACTTTC. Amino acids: CASRIRADPGANVLTF.

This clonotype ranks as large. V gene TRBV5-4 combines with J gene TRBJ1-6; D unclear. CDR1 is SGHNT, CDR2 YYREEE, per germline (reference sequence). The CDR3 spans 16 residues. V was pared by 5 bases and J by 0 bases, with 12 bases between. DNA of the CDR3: TGTGCCAGCAGGGCCATGAAGGGCTCCTATAATTCACCCCTCCACTTT. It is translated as CASRAMKGSYNSPLHF.

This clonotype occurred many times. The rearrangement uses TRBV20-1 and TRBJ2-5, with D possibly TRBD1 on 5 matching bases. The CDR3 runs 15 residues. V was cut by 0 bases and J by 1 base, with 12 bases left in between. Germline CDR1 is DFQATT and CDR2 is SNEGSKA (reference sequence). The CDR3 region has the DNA TGCAGTGCTAGAGACCTTTTCGACAGCCAAGAGACCCAGTACTTC. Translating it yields CSARDLFDSQETQYF.